These 23 T cell receptor beta chains were all obtained from the same sample, sequenced in a study of cytomegalovirus exposure and HLA in healthy donors. PCR primers comprised 60 Vbeta and 13 Jbeta primers. Assay used: immunoSEQ multiplex PCR; TCRdb lists only in-frame clones, some missing. Of about 170,000 clones listed, 85% are singletons. The sequencing sample was made of PBMCs. Receptors originate from a boy younger than 10 in good health and CMV-seronegative.

J is TRBJ2-1 and V is TRBV6-6, with 7 nucleotides matching TRBD1. CDR1 MNHNY and CDR2 SVGAGI come from the germline V gene (reference sequence). The CDR3 runs to 14 residues. V trimming: 9 bases; J trimming: 7 bases; junction bases outside the gene matches: 12. The CDR3 region is CASSFGQASNEQFF. The CDR3 region has the DNA TGTGCCAGTTCATTCGGACAGGCCTCGAATGAGCAGTTCTTC.

This chain connects TRBV6-6 to TRBJ2-3, with D possibly matching TRBD1 (5 bases). The V gene's germline CDR1 is MNHNY and CDR2 SVGAGI (reference sequence). This CDR3 has 16 amino acids. V was clipped by 0 bases and J by 5 bases, with 15 bases between them. As DNA, the CDR3 is TGTGCCAGCAGTTACTCGGGAAAAGGGGCTAAAGATACGCAGTATTTT. It codes for CASSYSGKGAKDTQYF.

The chain couples TRBV4-2 to TRBJ1-2, with 8 bases identical to TRBD1. The CDR3 length is 12 residues. Germline values: CDR1 LGHNA, CDR2 YNFKEQ. J gave up 6 bases and V 8 bases, and 5 bases lay outside the gene matches. The CDR3 DNA follows: TGTGCCAGCGACCACAGGGGGGATGGCTACACCTTC. Translating gives CASDHRGDGYTF.

The rearrangement uses TRBV7-9 and TRBJ2-3, with D perhaps TRBD1 (5 bases). The CDR3 covers 15 residues. The V end lost 2 bases, the J end lost 0 bases, and 9 bases lay between the germline ends. The germline V gene has CDR1 SEHNR and CDR2 FQNEAQ (reference sequence). CDR3 amino acids: CASSLKGISTDTQYF. CDR3 nucleotides: TGTGCCAGCAGCTTAAAGGGGATTAGCACAGATACGCAGTATTTT.

The chain carries TRBV6-5 and TRBJ1-6; D not certain. This CDR3 is 12 amino acids long. Looked up from germline, CDR1 is MNHEY and CDR2 is SVGAGI. Trimming left V 7 bases short and J 10 bases short, with 11 bases between. DNA of the CDR3: TGTGCCAGCAAAGGACTGTTATCACCCCTCCACTTT. Residues: CASKGLLSPLHF.

The table lists this clone with a few counts. The J gene is TRBJ1-5, the V gene TRBV6-1, with a tentative D call TRBD1 (6 bases). This CDR3 has 15 residues. Trimming removed 8 bases from V and 3 bases from J, with 17 bases in between. Germline V CDR1 and CDR2: MNHNS, SASEGT. The CDR3 protein is CASSGGAIVNQPQHF. The CDR3 DNA sequence: TGTGCCAGCTCTGGGGGCGCCATCGTCAATCAGCCCCAGCATTTT.

This clone has more than one count but fewer than ten. The rearrangement joins TRBV14 to TRBJ2-7, with 9 bases aligning to TRBD1. Germline V lookup: CDR1 SGHDN, CDR2 FVKESK. V lost 1 base to trimming and J lost 5 bases; unmatched junction nucleotides: 9. This CDR3 comprises 16 residues. The CDR3 nucleotides are TGTGCCAGCAGCCAAGTCGGTAGGGACAGGGCCCACGAGCAGTACTTC. It codes for CASSQVGRDRAHEQYF.

V gene TRBV7-9 combines with J gene TRBJ1-2; no reliable D call. V was shortened by 4 bases and J by 4 bases, with 13 bases between the two germline ends. In germline, CDR1 is SEHNR, CDR2 FQNEAQ (reference sequence). The CDR3 is 14 residues long. The CDR3 sequence is CASSSPSRSYGYTF. In nucleotides, the CDR3 is TGTGCCAGCAGCTCTCCGAGCCGTAGCTATGGCTACACCTTC. Supplemented by reference TRBV7-9 and TRBJ1-2, the full variable domain reads DTGVSQNPRHKITKRGQNVTFRCDPISEHNRLYWYRQTLGQGPEFLTYFQNEAQLEKSRLLSDRFSAERPKGSFSTLEIQRTEQGDSAMYLCASSSPSRSYGYTFGSGTRLTVV.

V gene TRBV5-1 combines with J gene TRBJ1-1, with a tentative D call TRBD1 (6 bases). The CDR3 spans 13 residues. Germline CDR1 reads SGHRS; CDR2 reads YFSETQ. The V gene lost 4 bases and the J gene lost 3 bases, with 10 bases spanning the gap. The CDR3 nucleotides are TGCGCCAGCAGCAATACAGGGTACACTGAAGCTTTCTTT. Translated, it gives CASSNTGYTEAFF.

The V gene is TRBV10-2, the J gene TRBJ2-1; 8 bases are shared with TRBD1. CDR3 length: 14 residues. The V gene end was trimmed by 6 bases and the J gene end by 5 bases; junction bases not matched to a gene: 6. The V gene's germline CDR1 is WSHSY and CDR2 SAAADI. The CDR3 bases are TGCGCCAGCAGGCCGACAGGGGTTAACAATGAGCAGTTCTTC. Translated, it gives CASRPTGVNNEQFF.

CDR3 DNA: TGTGCCAGCAGCCCGGGACAGGCAAACACAGATACGCAGTATTTT. Its translation is CASSPGQANTDTQYF. The rearrangement joins TRBV28 to TRBJ2-3, with TRBD1 matching over 8 bases. The germline V gene encodes CDR1 MDHEN and CDR2 SYDVKM. The junction had 7 bases not matched to a gene; V was cut back by 6 bases and J by 2 bases. The CDR3 sequence is 15 residues long. Combining the CDR3 with reference TRBV28 and TRBJ2-3 gives the whole variable domain DVKVTQSSRYLVKRTGEKVFLECVQDMDHENMFWYRQDPGLGLRLIYFSYDVKMKEKGDIPEGYSVSREKKERFSLILESASTNQTSMYLCASSPGQANTDTQYFGPGTRLTVL.

The chain couples TRBV5-1 to TRBJ2-6; D uncertain. CDR3 size: 19 residues. The germline V and J ends were trimmed by 3 bases and 0 bases, with 19 bases remaining between them. In germline, CDR1 is SGHRS, CDR2 YFSETQ. CDR3 sequence reads: CASSWPPGQKSSGANVLTF. The CDR3 coding sequence is TGCGCCAGCAGCTGGCCCCCGGGTCAAAAAAGCTCTGGGGCCAACGTCCTGACTTTC.

The rearrangement links TRBV27 to TRBJ2-1; tentatively, D is TRBD2 (6 bases). The CDR3 covers 17 residues. Per the germline V gene, CDR1 is MNHEY and CDR2 is SMNVEV (reference sequence). The V end lost 6 bases, the J end lost 0 bases, and 18 bases lay between the germline ends. The CDR3 loop is CASRKNGSPSSYNEQFF. CDR3 coding DNA: TGTGCCAGCAGGAAAAACGGGAGCCCTAGCTCCTACAATGAGCAGTTCTTC.

The genes are TRBV28 and TRBJ2-2; D may be TRBD2 (5 bases). Germline CDR1 reads MDHEN; CDR2 reads SYDVKM. The CDR3 extends over 14 amino acids. Trimming left V 6 bases short and J 4 bases short, with 12 bases between. The DNA for the CDR3 is TGTGCCAGCAGGGAGCGGCCCTTCACCGGGGAGCTGTTTTTT. Translating gives CASRERPFTGELFF.

This clone was found once. The V call is TRBV6-1, the J call TRBJ2-4; 9 bases fit TRBD2. Unmatched junction bases numbered 11, after V lost 2 bases and J lost 0 bases. CDR1 and CDR2 from the germline V gene are MNHNS and SASEGT. The CDR3 extends over 19 amino acids. The CDR3 sequence: CASSEQSGGLKLAKNIQYF. CDR3 bases: TGTGCCAGCAGTGAACAAAGCGGGGGGCTAAAACTAGCCAAAAACATTCAGTACTTC.

V is TRBV5-1 and J is TRBJ1-6, with TRBD1 as a possible D gene (5 bases). V gave up 0 bases and J gave up 5 bases, with 9 bases separating them. Germline-derived CDR1 and CDR2 are SGHRS and YFSETQ. The CDR3 is 15 residues long. CDR3 in DNA: TGCGCCAGCAGCTTGGGACAGTACGATAATTCACCCCTCCACTTT. As protein: CASSLGQYDNSPLHF.

This rearrangement joins TRBV6-6 to TRBJ1-5, with a tentative D call TRBD1 (6 bases). V was cut by 7 bases and J by 6 bases, with 19 bases left in between. Germline-derived CDR1 and CDR2 are MNHNY and SVGAGI (reference sequence). CDR3 length: 15 residues. CDR3 loop: CASTNSAGGGQPQHF. For the CDR3, the DNA is TGTGCCAGCACTAATTCAGCGGGGGGCGGTCAGCCCCAGCATTTT.

V gene TRBV15 combines with J gene TRBJ1-3, with D perhaps matching TRBD1 (5 bases). V shed 0 bases and J shed 3 bases, with 18 bases lying between them. The CDR3 is 18 amino acids. Germline-derived CDR1 and CDR2 are LNHNV and YYDKDF (reference sequence). The CDR3 region has the DNA TGTGCCACCAGCAGAGACTTTGATCACAGGAAGCTTGGAAACACCATATATTTT. This codes for CATSRDFDHRKLGNTIYF.

The chain uses TRBV27 and TRBJ1-6, with 8 nucleotides matching TRBD1. The V and J ends lost 3 bases and 13 bases, in that order; junction bases with no gene match: 11. This CDR3 spans 15 amino acids. In germline, CDR1 is MNHEY, CDR2 SMNVEV (reference sequence). CDR3 DNA sequence: TGTGCCAGCAGTTTCCCCCCCGGACAGGGTCGTCCCCTCCACTTT. It encodes CASSFPPGQGRPLHF.

The rearrangement joins TRBV7-3 to TRBJ2-6; D gene ambiguous. CDR3 length: 16 amino acids. CDR1 is SGHTA, CDR2 FQGTGA, per germline. Trimming stripped 4 bases from V and 2 bases from J, with 12 bases between. The CDR3 DNA follows: TGTGCCAGCAGCTCGACGACGGGTCCTGGGGCCAACGTCCTGACTTTC. It codes for CASSSTTGPGANVLTF. The full variable domain, rest sourced from reference TRBV7-3 and TRBJ2-6, is GAGVSQTPSNKVTEKGKYVELRCDPISGHTALYWYRQSLGQGPEFLIYFQGTGAADDSGLPNDRFFAVRPEGSVSTLKIQRTERGDSAVYLCASSSTTGPGANVLTFGAGSRLTVL.

The genes are TRBV5-6 and TRBJ2-5, with TRBD2 matching over 8 bases. The CDR3 sequence is 15 residues long. Germline CDR1 reads SGHDT; CDR2 reads YYEEEE. Trimming cost V 4 bases and J 5 bases; bases outside gene matches: 10. The CDR3 sequence: CASSHRGGAVETQYF. DNA for the CDR3: TGTGCCAGCAGCCACCGGGGGGGGGCTGTGGAGACCCAGTACTTC. Together with reference TRBV5-6 and TRBJ2-5, the CDR3 gives the full variable domain: DAGVTQSPTHLIKTRGQQVTLRCSPKSGHDTVSWYQQALGQGPQFIFQYYEEEERQRGNFPDRFSGHQFPNYSSELNVNALLLGDSALYLCASSHRGGAVETQYFGPGTRLLVL.

This clone was seen a single time. This chain connects TRBV5-4 to TRBJ2-1; TRBD2 aligns across 7 bases. CDR1 and CDR2 from the germline V gene are SGHNT and YYREEE (reference sequence). CDR3 length: 14 residues. The V gene end was trimmed by 0 bases and the J gene end by 10 bases; junction bases not matched to a gene: 7. This CDR3 is CASSLGRLAGEQFF. The CDR3 DNA sequence: TGTGCCAGCAGCTTGGGACGACTAGCAGGGGAGCAGTTCTTC.

The chain employs TRBV5-6 and TRBJ2-7; 9 nucleotides line up with TRBD2. CDR3 size: 14 residues. J was trimmed by 3 bases and V by 4 bases; bases with no gene match: 5. The V gene's germline CDR1 is SGHDT and CDR2 YYEEEE. The CDR3 here is CASSLPSGIYEQYF. The CDR3 DNA reads as TGTGCCAGCAGCCTTCCTAGCGGGATCTACGAGCAGTACTTC.